This T cell receptor beta chain was profiled in a study of long-term antiretroviral therapy in people with HIV. Overall study findings and caveats: Diversity rose after ART but stayed below transplant donor controls. Repertoires from HIV showed CDR3 length ranges narrower than those of controls. From about 2003 to 2017, blood was obtained, possibly while participants received older ART regimens.

The assay, immunoSEQ v3.0, was run at survey level. TCRdb's copy holds only in-frame clones and misses some; the assay was immunoSEQ multiplex PCR. The sample has some 27,000 clones, about 83% seen once. After removal of 5 bases from V and 3 bases from J, the junction contained 7 bases not matched to a gene. This CDR3 comprises 15 residues. The germline V gene has CDR1 MNHNY and CDR2 SVGAGI (reference sequence). Note on this clone: Its antigen remains unknown.

The J gene is TRBJ1-5, the V gene TRBV6-6; 7 nucleotides align to TRBD1. The source of this sequence is a man in his forties with HIV. Material: unsorted PBMCs, obtained roughly 4.9 years after starting antiretroviral therapy. CDR3 bases: TGTGCCAGCAGTGAGGGGGCCTCCGACAATCAGCCCCAGCATTTT. Its protein is CASSEGASDNQPQHF.